These 15 T cell receptor beta chains were sequenced from one sample in a study of T cell repertoires in cytomegalovirus infection. TCRdb fed the reads into MiXCR, producing one record per CDR3 protein. The repertoire holds hundreds of thousands of distinct CDR3 sequences, approximately 8.9% seen once, with around 2.4% in the top ten. Source material: PBMCs. The receptor set was obtained from a human donor in good health (CMV status not recorded). Some clones in this sample may be carry-over from other donors' samples.

This clonotype was detected ten times or more. J is TRBJ2-1 and V is TRBV6-1; D not certain. The CDR3 is 13 amino acids. V dropped 8 bases and J dropped 7 bases, with 15 bases sitting between them. CDR1 is MNHNS and CDR2 is SASEGT in the germline V gene. The CDR3 DNA sequence: TGTGCCAGCCTGCTCCCTCTAGGGAATGAGCAGTTCTTC. It translates to CASLLPLGNEQFF.

This clonotype was recorded at least ten times. The chain is built from TRBV29-1 and TRBJ2-3; either TRBD1 or TRBD2 may supply D (5 bases each). V lost 6 bases to trimming and J lost 2 bases, with 9 bases between them. The CDR3 sequence is 12 residues long. From germline, CDR1 is SQVTM and CDR2 ANQGSEA. CDR3 bases: TGCAGCGTCAAAGGGACCACAGATACGCAGTATTTT. Translation: CSVKGTTDTQYF.

The sample holds many counts of this clonotype. The chain links TRBV20-1 to TRBJ2-2; D gene unclear. V shed 0 bases and J shed 4 bases, with 12 bases lying between them. Looked up from germline, CDR1 is DFQATT and CDR2 is SNEGSKA (reference sequence). CDR3 length equals 15 residues. CDR3 sequence reads: CSARDPQFSTGELFF. The CDR3 region has the DNA TGCAGTGCTAGAGATCCCCAGTTTAGCACCGGGGAGCTGTTTTTT.

This clonotype was observed many times. CDR3: CSASLGGTGGYSPLHF. The CDR3 DNA reads as TGCAGTGCTAGTCTTGGGGGGACAGGGGGCTACTCACCCCTCCACTTT. The chain carries TRBV20-1 and TRBJ1-6; 12 bases align to TRBD1. V gave up 3 bases and J gave up 10 bases; unmatched junction bases: 10. The length of the CDR3 is 16 residues. Germline V gene sequence: CDR1 DFQATT, CDR2 SNEGSKA (reference sequence).

This clonotype was observed at least ten times. The chain is built from TRBV9 and TRBJ1-1; the D is unclear. Germline V lookup: CDR1 SGDLS, CDR2 YYNGEE. The CDR3 loop spans 13 amino acids. Trimming removed 2 bases at V and 0 bases at J, with 5 bases between. The CDR3 loop is CASSVTVNTEAFF. In nucleotides, the CDR3 is TGTGCCAGCAGCGTCACTGTGAACACTGAAGCTTTCTTT.

This clonotype was found many times. The genes are TRBV14 and TRBJ1-4; unclear D gene. Germline V gene sequence: CDR1 SGHDN, CDR2 FVKESK. The CDR3 consists of 15 residues. Trimming removed 1 base at V and 3 bases at J, with 9 bases between. For the CDR3, the DNA is TGTGCCAGCAGCCAAGGGACGGGTTCTAATGAAAAACTGTTTTTT. Translating gives CASSQGTGSNEKLFF.

At least ten counts were recorded for this clonotype. The chain is built from TRBV25-1 and TRBJ1-1; no firm D call. Germline CDR1 is MGHDK and CDR2 is SYGVNS. The V and J ends lost 1 base and 3 bases respectively, with 3 bases between them. The CDR3 consists of 12 residues. Here the CDR3 reads CASSEWDTEAFF. The CDR3 DNA reads TGTGCCAGCAGTGAATGGGACACTGAAGCTTTCTTT.

The table lists this clonotype with many counts. The J gene is TRBJ2-7, the V gene TRBV6-2 or TRBV6-3; 9 bases agree with TRBD2. This CDR3 spans 14 amino acids. Per germline, CDR1 MNHEY and CDR2 SVGEGT. V was clipped by 4 bases and J by 6 bases; unmatched bases: 7. CDR3 DNA: TGTGCCAGCAGTTCGGGGACTAGCAGGCTCGAGCAGTACGTC. Its protein product is CASSSGTSRLEQYV.

This clonotype was seen ten or more times. The V call is TRBV28, the J call TRBJ2-4; 7 nucleotides match TRBD1. The J segment lost 0 bases and the V segment lost 3 bases, leaving 17 bases of the junction unmatched. Germline V CDR1 and CDR2: MDHEN, SYDVKM. This CDR3 has 20 amino acids. The CDR3 is CASSFPSWTGSKLAKNIQYF. DNA for the CDR3: TGTGCCAGCAGTTTTCCGTCCTGGACAGGCTCTAAATTAGCCAAAAACATTCAGTACTTC.

This clonotype was detected a few times. The CDR3 region is CASSYSNSYGYTF. The CDR3, as DNA: TGTGCCAGCAGTTACTCAAACAGTTATGGCTACACCTTC. The chain combines TRBV6-5 with TRBJ1-2; no reliable D call. CDR3 length: 13 residues. Germline CDR1 reads MNHEY; CDR2 reads SVGAGI. The germline V and J ends were trimmed by 0 bases and 5 bases, with 7 bases remaining between them.

This clonotype has a handful of counts. The rearrangement links TRBV12-5 to TRBJ2-5; TRBD1 matches at 9 bases. Trimming removed 7 bases from V and 3 bases from J; junction bases left unmatched: 9. Germline-derived CDR1 and CDR2 are LGHNT and FRNRAP. CDR3 length equals 15 residues. The CDR3 region is CASAITGTGKETQYF. Written as DNA, the CDR3 is TGTGCTAGTGCCATAACCGGGACAGGGAAAGAGACCCAGTACTTC.

This clonotype was detected only a few times. J is TRBJ1-4 and V is TRBV20-1, with 7 bases identical to TRBD1. The J segment lost 6 bases and the V segment lost 3 bases, leaving 16 bases of the junction unmatched. Germline V gene lookup returns CDR1 DFQATT and CDR2 SNEGSKA (reference sequence). The CDR3 loop spans 17 amino acids. This chain's CDR3 is CSASPTGQGSGYEKLFF. CDR3 DNA sequence: TGCAGTGCTAGTCCGACAGGGCAAGGTAGTGGGTATGAAAAACTGTTTTTT.

This clonotype was picked up many times. The chain combines TRBV12-3 or TRBV12-4 with TRBJ2-7, with 8 bases identical to TRBD1. The V gene end was trimmed by 2 bases and the J gene end by 10 bases; junction bases not matched to a gene: 4. The length of the CDR3 is 12 residues. The CDR3 loop is CASSLRQGPQYV. In DNA form, the CDR3 reads TGTGCCAGCAGTTTAAGACAGGGGCCACAGTACGTC.

This clonotype was seen ten or more times. The rearrangement links TRBV28 to TRBJ1-1, with no clear D. The V and J ends lost 3 bases and 6 bases respectively, with 14 bases between them. Germline CDR1 MDHEN, CDR2 SYDVKM. The CDR3 totals 14 residues. The chain's CDR3 is CASSFGVGGAEAFF. The CDR3 nucleotides are TGTGCCAGCAGTTTCGGCGTCGGCGGCGCTGAAGCTTTCTTT.

This clonotype was seen many times. This chain connects TRBV19 to TRBJ2-3; no firm D call. The CDR3 has 14 residues. Germline V gives CDR1 LNHDA, CDR2 SQIVND (reference sequence). V was cut by 2 bases and J by 3 bases, with 9 bases left in between. The CDR3 DNA follows: TGTGCCAGTAGTATACCATCTCCTACAGATACGCAGTATTTT. It encodes CASSIPSPTDTQYF.